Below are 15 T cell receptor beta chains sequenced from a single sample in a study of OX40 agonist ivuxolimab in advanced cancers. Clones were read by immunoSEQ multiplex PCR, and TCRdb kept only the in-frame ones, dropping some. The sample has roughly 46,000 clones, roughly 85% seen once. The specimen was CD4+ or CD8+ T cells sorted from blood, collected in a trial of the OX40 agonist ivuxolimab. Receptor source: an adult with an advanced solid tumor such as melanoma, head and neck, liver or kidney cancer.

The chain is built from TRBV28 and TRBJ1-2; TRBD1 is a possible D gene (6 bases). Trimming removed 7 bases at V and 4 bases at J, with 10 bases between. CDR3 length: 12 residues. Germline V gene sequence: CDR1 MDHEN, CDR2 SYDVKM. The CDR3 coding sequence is TGTGCCAGCACGGGGGCAGTCTATGGCTACACCTTC. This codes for CASTGAVYGYTF.

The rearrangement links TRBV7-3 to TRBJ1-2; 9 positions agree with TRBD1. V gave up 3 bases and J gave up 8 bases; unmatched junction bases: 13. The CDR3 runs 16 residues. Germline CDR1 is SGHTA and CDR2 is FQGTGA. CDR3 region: CASSLPPRTGVHGYTF. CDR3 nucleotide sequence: TGTGCCAGCAGCTTGCCCCCCCGGACAGGGGTTCACGGCTACACCTTC. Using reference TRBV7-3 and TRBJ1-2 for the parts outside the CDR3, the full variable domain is GAGVSQTPSNKVTEKGKYVELRCDPISGHTALYWYRQSLGQGPEFLIYFQGTGAADDSGLPNDRFFAVRPEGSVSTLKIQRTERGDSAVYLCASSLPPRTGVHGYTFGSGTRLTVV.

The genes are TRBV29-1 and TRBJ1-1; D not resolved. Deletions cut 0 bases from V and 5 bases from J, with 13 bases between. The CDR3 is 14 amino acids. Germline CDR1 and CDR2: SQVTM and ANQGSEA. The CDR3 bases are TGCAGCGTTGAAGATAGGGCACGGGGAACTGAAGCTTTCTTT. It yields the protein CSVEDRARGTEAFF.

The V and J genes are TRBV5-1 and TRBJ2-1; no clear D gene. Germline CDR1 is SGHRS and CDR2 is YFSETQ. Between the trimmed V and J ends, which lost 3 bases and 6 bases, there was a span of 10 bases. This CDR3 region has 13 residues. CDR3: CASSSATANEQFF. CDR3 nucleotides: TGCGCCAGCAGCTCCGCTACGGCCAATGAGCAGTTCTTC.

CDR3 loop: CSGSGRLTDTQYF. The CDR3 DNA follows: TGCAGCGGATCGGGACGGCTCACAGATACGCAGTATTTT. The V and J genes are TRBV29-1 and TRBJ2-3; D could derive from TRBD1 or TRBD2 (5 bases each). V shed 7 bases and J shed 2 bases, with 13 bases lying between them. Germline CDR1 is SQVTM and CDR2 is ANQGSEA. The CDR3 has 13 residues.

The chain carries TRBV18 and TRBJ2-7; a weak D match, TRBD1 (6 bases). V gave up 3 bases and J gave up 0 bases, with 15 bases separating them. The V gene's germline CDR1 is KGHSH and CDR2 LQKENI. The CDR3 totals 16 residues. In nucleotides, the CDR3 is TGTGCCAGCTCACCTACCGGGACACAAACCTCCTACGAGCAGTACTTC. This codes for CASSPTGTQTSYEQYF.

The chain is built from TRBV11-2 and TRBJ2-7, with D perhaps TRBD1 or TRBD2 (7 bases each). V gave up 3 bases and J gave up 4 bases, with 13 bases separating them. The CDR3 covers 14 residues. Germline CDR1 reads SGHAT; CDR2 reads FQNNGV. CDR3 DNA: TGTGCCAGCAGCTTCTCCCAGGGGGGGTACGAGCAGTACTTC. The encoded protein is CASSFSQGGYEQYF.

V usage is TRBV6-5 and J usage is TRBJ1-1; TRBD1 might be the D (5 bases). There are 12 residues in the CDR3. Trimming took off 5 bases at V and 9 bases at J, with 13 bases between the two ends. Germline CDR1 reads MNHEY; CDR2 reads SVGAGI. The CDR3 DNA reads TGTGCCAGCAGTGTCAGGGTTCAAAAAGCTTTCTTT. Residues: CASSVRVQKAFF.

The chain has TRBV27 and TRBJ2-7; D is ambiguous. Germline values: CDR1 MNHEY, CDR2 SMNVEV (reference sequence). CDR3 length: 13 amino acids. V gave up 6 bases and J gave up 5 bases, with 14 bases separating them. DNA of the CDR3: TGTGCCAGCAGCCTATGGGTTCGGGACGAGCAGTACTTC. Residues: CASSLWVRDEQYF.

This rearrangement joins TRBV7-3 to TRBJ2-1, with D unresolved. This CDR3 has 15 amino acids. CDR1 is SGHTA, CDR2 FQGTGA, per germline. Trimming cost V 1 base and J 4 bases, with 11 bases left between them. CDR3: CASSLIMVPYNEQFF. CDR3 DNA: TGTGCCAGCAGCTTAATTATGGTGCCATACAATGAGCAGTTCTTC.

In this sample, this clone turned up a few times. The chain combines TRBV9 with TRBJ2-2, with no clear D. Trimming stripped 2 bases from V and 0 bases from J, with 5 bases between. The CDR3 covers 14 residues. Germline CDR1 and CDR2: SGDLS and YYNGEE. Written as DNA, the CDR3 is TGTGCCAGCAGCGTCGTCTCGAACACCGGGGAGCTGTTTTTT. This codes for CASSVVSNTGELFF.

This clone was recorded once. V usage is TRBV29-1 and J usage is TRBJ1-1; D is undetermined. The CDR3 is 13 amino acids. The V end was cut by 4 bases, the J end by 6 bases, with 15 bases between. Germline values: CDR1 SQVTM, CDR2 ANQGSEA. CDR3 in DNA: TGCAGCGTTGGGGTCTTGGCGGGAGCTGAAGCTTTCTTT. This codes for CSVGVLAGAEAFF.

The CDR3 protein is CASSLRQNYEQYF. Here the CDR3 DNA reads TGTGCCAGCAGCTTACGACAGAACTACGAGCAGTACTTC. This chain links TRBV7-2 with TRBJ2-7; D is perhaps TRBD1 (5 bases). This CDR3 spans 13 amino acids. The germline CDR1 and CDR2 sequences are SGHTA and FQGNSA. The V end was cut by 2 bases, the J end by 3 bases, with 8 bases between.

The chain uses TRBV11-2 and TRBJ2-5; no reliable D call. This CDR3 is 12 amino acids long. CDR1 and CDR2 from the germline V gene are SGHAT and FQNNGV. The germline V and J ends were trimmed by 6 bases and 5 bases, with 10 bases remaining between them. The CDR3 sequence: CASSLIGETQYF. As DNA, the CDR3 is TGTGCCAGCAGTTTAATCGGGGAGACCCAGTACTTC.

The CDR3 loop is CASQTGRLSNGELFF. The CDR3 nucleotides are TGTGCCAGCCAGACAGGGAGGCTGTCCAACGGGGAGCTGTTTTTT. The gene calls are TRBV27 and TRBJ2-2; possible D gene TRBD1, 7 bases. The CDR3 totals 15 residues. Germline CDR1 and CDR2: MNHEY and SMNVEV (reference sequence). Trimming took off 8 bases at V and 7 bases at J, with 20 bases between the two ends.